Each of the 8 T cell receptor beta chains below was sequenced from the same sample in a study of blood T cell repertoires in COVID-19. Some clones are missing from TCRdb's copy, which holds only in-frame ones; the method was immunoSEQ multiplex PCR. The table records 260,000 or so clones, 82% of them present only once. The specimen was peripheral blood. The receptors derive from a woman aged 65 to 85 with acute or convalescent COVID-19.

The chain uses TRBV9 and TRBJ2-7, with TRBD2 as a possible D gene (6 bases). Germline assignment: CDR1 SGDLS and CDR2 YYNGEE. The CDR3 spans 15 residues. V lost 0 bases and J 5 bases, leaving 15 bases between the germline ends. CDR3 nucleotides: TGTGCCAGCAGCGTAGGCGGGACGGCCACCCACGAGCAGTACTTC. Protein: CASSVGGTATHEQYF.

In its sample, this clone was seen many times. This sequence joins TRBV10-3 and TRBJ2-7; the D gene is possibly TRBD1 (6 bases). V gave up 3 bases and J gave up 3 bases, with 12 bases separating them. Germline V gene lookup returns CDR1 ENHRY and CDR2 SYGVKD. CDR3 length equals 14 residues. CDR3 residues: CAISEQGEIYEQYF. DNA for the CDR3: TGTGCCATCAGTGAACAGGGCGAGATCTACGAGCAGTACTTC.

The rearrangement uses TRBV13 and TRBJ1-1; TRBD1 agrees at 9 bases. The CDR3 spans 16 residues. CDR1 is PRHDT, CDR2 FYEKMQ, per germline (reference sequence). Trimming took 5 bases from V and 5 from J; bases not matched to a gene: 12. The CDR3 DNA reads as TGTGCCAGCAGCCCCTCTACAACAGGGGGCTTTACTGAAGCTTTCTTT. This gives the protein CASSPSTTGGFTEAFF.

This chain uses TRBV30 with TRBJ1-4, with D unclear. Germline assignment: CDR1 GTSNPN and CDR2 SVGIG (reference sequence). CDR3 length: 11 amino acids. The germline V and J ends were trimmed by 8 bases and 8 bases, with 12 bases remaining between them. The CDR3 is CAGGRIEKLFF. CDR3 in DNA: TGTGCCGGAGGTCGGATCGAAAAACTGTTTTTT.

The chain recombines TRBV7-9 with TRBJ2-3; D may be TRBD1 (5 bases). CDR3 length: 15 amino acids. Germline-derived CDR1 and CDR2 are SEHNR and FQNEAQ (reference sequence). The ends were cut back, 1 base at V and 6 bases at J, with 14 bases in the middle. The CDR3 reads CASSLGLAGMDTQYF. The CDR3, as DNA: TGTGCCAGCAGCTTAGGATTAGCAGGGATGGATACGCAGTATTTT.

The chain carries TRBV19 and TRBJ2-3; TRBD1 matches 9 bases. The V segment lost 6 bases and the J segment 1 base; nucleotides outside the gene matches: 2. CDR3 length: 14 amino acids. The germline CDR1 and CDR2 sequences are LNHDA and SQIVND (reference sequence). Written as DNA, the CDR3 is TGTGCCAGTAGAAGGACAGGGGGCACAGATACGCAGTATTTT. Translation gives CASRRTGGTDTQYF.

J is TRBJ1-5 and V is TRBV7-9; D unresolved. The CDR3 loop spans 14 amino acids. V was shortened by 1 base and J by 5 bases, with 9 bases between the two germline ends. The germline V gene has CDR1 SEHNR and CDR2 FQNEAQ (reference sequence). As DNA, the CDR3 is TGTGCCAGCAGCTTAGGTGGGCAGCATCAGCCCCAGCATTTT. It codes for CASSLGGQHQPQHF.

The rearrangement uses TRBV11-1 and TRBJ2-1, with 13 positions matching TRBD2. The CDR3 has 15 residues. Germline-derived CDR1 and CDR2 are SGHAT and FQDESV (reference sequence). V gave up 4 bases and J gave up 10 bases; unmatched junction bases: 7. The CDR3 bases are TGTGCCAGCAGCTCACGGACTAGCGGGGGCCGAGAGCAGTTCTTC. Encoded protein: CASSSRTSGGREQFF.